This T cell receptor beta chain was sequenced for a study of shared clonotypes between healthy human individuals. Study-wide points: Depth of sequencing was expected to influence donor clonotype sharing.

The CDR3 loop spans 15 amino acids. Germline-derived CDR1 and CDR2 are SNHLY and FYNNEI. The V end was cut by 1 base, the J end by 2 bases, with 8 bases between. Profiling relied on immunoSEQ multiplex PCR, and the TCRdb table lists in-frame clones only, not all of them. The table includes about 2.5 million clones, 92% detected once. As to this clone: Its specificity is unknown.

The chain has TRBV2 and TRBJ2-2; D uncertain. The TCR sequence derives from a man between 18 and 35 years old in good health. Some clones in this sample may be carry-over from other donors' samples. Sequencing input: naive CD4+ T cells from PBMCs. Subset here: CD45RA+ positively selected. CDR3 amino acids: CASSEVIPNTGELFF. The DNA for the CDR3 is TGTGCCAGCAGTGAAGTGATCCCCAACACCGGGGAGCTGTTTTTT. The entire variable domain, with the rest obtained from reference TRBV2 and TRBJ2-2, is as follows: EPEVTQTPSHQVTQMGQEVILRCVPISNHLYFYWYRQILGQKVEFLVSFYNNEISEKSEIFDDQFSVERPDGSNFTLKIRSTKLEDSAMYFCASSEVIPNTGELFFGEGSRLTVL.